The T cell receptor (beta chain) under discussion was sequenced for a study of regulatory T cells in long-lasting Graves disease. At least ten counts were recorded for this clonotype. CDR1 and CDR2 (germline): MDHEN, SYDVKM. The CDR3 covers 14 residues. V lost 4 bases and J 7 bases, leaving 14 bases between the germline ends. According to the study, TCR beta libraries were built with iRepertoire HTBI primers and CDR3-region Arm-PCR. TCRdb independently ran MiXCR on the multiplex PCR reads; one entry per CDR3 protein. This sample yields some 370,000 distinct CDR3 sequences, of which less than 25% are seen a single time; more than 20% belongs to the top ten. Specified time point: persistent/refractory GD, antithyroid drugs over 5 years with positive TRAb. PBMCs provided the RNA from which the TCR library was made.

This TCR derives from a female donor with Graves disease. The genes are TRBV28 and TRBJ1-5; D not resolved. Sequences were derived from peripheral blood mononuclear cells (PBMCs), sampled when the disease was refractory, from a patient treated with antithyroid drugs. CDR3 nucleotides: TGTGCCAGCAGTTCACCACCGGGCTCGCAGCCCCAGCATTTT. As protein: CASSSPPGSQPQHF.